These 7 T cell receptor beta chains came from one sample sequenced in a study of vaccination effects on CD4 cells after COVID-19 (dated by TCRdb to 2022 to 2024). After 10 to 11 days of culture, CD4+ T cells were isolated with the EasySep CD4+ T cell isolation kit. Libraries came from the immunoSEQ multiplex PCR assay. The source is immuneACCESS, and TCRdb retained only in-frame sequences with V and J called. Part of the clones is not carried over; for the studies checked, unresolved V genes explain less than half of this, and the remainder is unexplained. Present in this sample are 45,000 to 75,000 clones, 60% to 85% of which were seen just once. The top ten clones comprise approximately 3% of the sample. No antigen is known for these receptors. Material: CD4+ T cells from PBMCs cultured without peptide, obtained before COVID-19 vaccination. The origin of the receptors is a human donor who received a COVID-19 vaccine.

The rearrangement links TRBV5-8 to TRBJ2-1; TRBD1 agrees at 7 bases. The CDR3 is made up of 15 amino acids. V trimming: 4 bases; J trimming: 4 bases; junction bases outside the gene matches: 8. Germline CDR1 and CDR2: SGHTS and YDEGEE. This chain's CDR3 is CASSRDRDEYNEQFF. The CDR3 region has the DNA TGTGCCAGCAGCCGAGACAGGGACGAGTACAATGAGCAGTTCTTC.

The J gene is TRBJ2-3, the V gene TRBV24-1, with D possibly matching TRBD2 (6 bases). CDR1 is KGHDR, CDR2 SFDVKD, per germline. The germline V and J ends were trimmed by 6 bases and 0 bases, with 24 bases remaining between them. This CDR3 has 19 amino acids. CDR3 sequence (DNA): TGTGCCACCAGTCCCCGCGGGACGCCCGGGACTTCTAGCACAGATACGCAGTATTTT. Amino acids: CATSPRGTPGTSSTDTQYF.

This clone was recorded once. V gene TRBV19 combines with J gene TRBJ1-5; D gene ambiguous. This CDR3 comprises 13 residues. The V end lost 4 bases, the J end lost 4 bases, and 8 bases lay between the germline ends. Germline V gene sequence: CDR1 LNHDA, CDR2 SQIVND (reference sequence). Here the CDR3 reads CASSKTGNQPQHF. In DNA form, the CDR3 reads TGTGCCAGTAGTAAGACGGGAAATCAGCCCCAGCATTTT.

This clone was recorded a few times. The J gene is TRBJ1-2, the V gene TRBV15; 10 bases agree with TRBD1. The germline gives CDR1 LNHNV, CDR2 YYDKDF (reference sequence). This CDR3 comprises 15 residues. V lost 3 bases to trimming and J lost 3 bases; unmatched junction nucleotides: 4. The chain's CDR3 is CATSSYGQGDYGYTF. The CDR3, as DNA: TGTGCCACCAGCAGTTACGGACAGGGGGACTATGGCTACACCTTC.

CDR3 DNA sequence: TGTGCCAGCAAGTCAGGGGGCCTTGGAAACACCATATATTTT. Translated: CASKSGGLGNTIYF. The genes are TRBV2 and TRBJ1-3; 8 bases are shared with TRBD1. The CDR3 covers 14 residues. Trimming removed 7 bases from V and 3 bases from J; junction bases left unmatched: 5. CDR1 is SNHLY, CDR2 FYNNEI, per germline.

This chain joins TRBV6-1 and TRBJ1-1; D may be TRBD1 (5 bases). This CDR3 contains 16 residues. CDR1 MNHNS and CDR2 SASEGT come from the germline V gene. V lost 1 base and J lost 3, with 15 bases in between. The CDR3 protein is CASSEEGRGRDTEAFF. For the CDR3, the DNA is TGTGCCAGCAGTGAAGAAGGACGGGGGAGGGACACTGAAGCTTTCTTT.

The chain recombines TRBV27 with TRBJ1-2, with D possibly being TRBD1 (6 bases). The CDR3 length is 14 residues. Trimming left V 5 bases short and J 3 bases short, with 13 bases between. Per germline, CDR1 MNHEY and CDR2 SMNVEV (reference sequence). The CDR3 DNA sequence: TGTGCCAGCAGTCTCCAACAGGGTTACTATGGCTACACCTTC. Amino acid sequence: CASSLQQGYYGYTF.